The 32 T cell receptor beta chains listed next were all sequenced from one sample in a study of tumor-infiltrating lymphocytes in primary liver carcinoma. RNA isolated from unsorted whole blood supplied the blood RNA, with germline DNA also extracted. The authors made TCR beta cDNA from about 500 ng total RNA with a constant-region primer. Investigators got TCR beta libraries out of three nested multiplex PCR rounds, done with slightly modified ARM-PCR. Both of the initial two PCR rounds ran for around 9 cycles and employed TRBV1-TRBV30 forward primers alongside a C-beta reverse primer. TCRdb fed the multiplex PCR reads into MiXCR, producing one record per CDR3 protein. The table records hundreds of thousands of distinct CDR3 sequences, 60% to 80% of them present only once. Material for sequencing was peripheral blood. The receptors were gathered from a man in his forties or fifties with primary liver carcinoma and hepatitis B virus infection.

About this clonotype: An end of the junction does not agree with germline; a read error may underlie this. The V and J genes are TRBV6-1 and TRBJ2-3; 8 positions match TRBD1. This CDR3 has 16 amino acids. CDR1 MNHNS and CDR2 SASEGT come from the germline V gene. CDR3: CTSSDIRGQGTDTQYF. The CDR3 DNA reads as TGTACCAGCAGTGATATCAGAGGACAGGGAACAGATACGCAGTATTTT.

Details on this clonotype: The junction departs from the called germline gene at one end, perhaps through a read error. The chain has TRBV29-1 and TRBJ2-1; unclear D gene. CDR1 and CDR2 from the germline V gene are SQVTM and ANQGSEA. There are 14 residues in the CDR3. CDR3 nucleotides: TGCGGCGTTGACTCGTTTGGCGGTTGCAATGAGCAGTTCTTC. Its translation: CGVDSFGGCNEQFF.

Of note for this clonotype: A much larger clone lies a single base off, so this may be a read error. The chain joins TRBV29-1 to TRBJ2-1; D is ambiguous. Trimming left V 0 bases short and J 6 bases short, with 18 bases between. There are 16 residues in the CDR3. Germline V gene sequence: CDR1 SQVTM, CDR2 ANQGSEA. The CDR3 coding sequence is TGCAGCGTTGAAGATAGGGTCAGAGGCCAGAGCAATGAGCAGTTCTTC. Its translation is CSVEDRVRGQSNEQFF.

For this clonotype: Being one base from a much bigger clone, this may be a read error. This chain joins TRBV4-2 and TRBJ2-1, with TRBD2 matching over 10 bases. CDR3 length equals 16 residues. In germline, CDR1 is LGHNA, CDR2 YNFKEQ. CDR3 nucleotides: TGTGCCAGCAGCCTTCTAGCGGGAGTCACCTACTATGAGCAGTTCTTC. Translation gives CASSLLAGVTYYEQFF.

In regard to this clonotype: The junction does not match germline at one end; this may be a read error. The genes are TRBV6-2 or TRBV6-3 and TRBJ2-2; perhaps TRBD1 as D (6 bases). This CDR3 contains 14 residues. CDR1 and CDR2 from the germline V gene are MNHEY and SVGEGT. CDR3 amino acids: CACKGGVNTGELFF. As DNA, the CDR3 is TGTGCCTGCAAAGGGGGAGTTAACACGGGGGAGCTGTTTTTT.

A word on this clonotype: One end of the junction is discordant with germline, which a read error may explain. This chain connects TRBV7-9 to TRBJ1-2; D possibly corresponds to TRBD1 (5 bases). CDR3 length: 13 residues. Germline CDR1 is SEHNR and CDR2 is FQNEAQ (reference sequence). In DNA, the CDR3 is TGTGGCAGCAGCTTAGCGGGGGGAGACGGCTACACCTTC. Protein: CGSSLAGGDGYTF.

As regards this clonotype: Its ends do not fully match the called genes, so a read error is possible. The chain has TRBV29-1 and TRBJ2-7; 10 bases match TRBD2. Germline assignment: CDR1 SQVTM and CDR2 ANQGSEA. There are 14 residues in the CDR3. CDR3 region: CSALRTSGSNEQHF. DNA for the CDR3: TGCAGCGCCCTCAGGACTAGCGGCTCCAACGAGCAGCACTTC.

In the case of this clonotype: One end of the junction varies from germline; a read error may be responsible. The J gene is TRBJ2-7, the V gene TRBV11-1; 9 nucleotides line up with TRBD1. From germline, CDR1 is SGHAT and CDR2 FQDESV (reference sequence). This CDR3 is 15 amino acids long. CDR3 bases: TGTGCCAGCAGCTTAAACCGGGACAGGGTCTACGAGCAACACTTC. Encoded protein: CASSLNRDRVYEQHF.

Points on this clonotype: This may come from a read error, since a much larger clone is one base off. The chain joins TRBV4-1 to TRBJ2-7; D is unclear. V was shortened by 4 bases and J by 0 bases, with 10 bases between the two germline ends. CDR1 is MGHRA, CDR2 YSYEKL, per germline. This CDR3 contains 14 residues. In nucleotides, the CDR3 is TGCGCCAGCAGCCCCTCATCTAACTCCTACGAGCAGTACTTC. It translates to CASSPSSNSYEQYF.

Regarding this clonotype: This may come from a read error, since a much larger clone is one base off. This likely comes from a read error, as the CDR3 has no conserved phenylalanine or tryptophan at its end. The V gene is TRBV6-1, the J gene TRBJ1-4; TRBD1 might be the D (5 bases). CDR1 and CDR2 from the germline V gene are MNHNS and SASEGT. The CDR3 sequence is 14 residues long. V dropped 8 bases and J dropped 6 bases, with 16 bases sitting between them. The CDR3: CASRRGRIDEKLFL. DNA of the CDR3: TGTGCCAGCCGTCGGGGCAGGATCGATGAAAAACTGTTTCTT.

Comments on this clonotype: An end of the junction differs from the germline gene, which may be a read error. The chain carries TRBV7-8 and TRBJ2-5; 7 bases match TRBD2. The V gene's germline CDR1 is SGHVS and CDR2 FQNEAQ. The CDR3 totals 16 residues. This CDR3 reads CVSSQTSPKYQETQYF. The CDR3 DNA reads as TGCGTCAGCAGCCAGACTAGCCCTAAGTACCAAGAGACCCAGTACTTC.

The chain links TRBV28 to TRBJ1-2; 9 positions agree with TRBD1. Per germline, CDR1 MDHEN and CDR2 SYDVKM. Trimming cost V 6 bases and J 4 bases; bases outside gene matches: 6. The CDR3 extends over 14 amino acids. The CDR3 DNA reads TGTGCCAGCAGCTTCCGGGACAGGGCCTATGGCTACACCTTC. It is translated as CASSFRDRAYGYTF.

A single count supports this clonotype. An end of the junction does not agree with germline; a read error may underlie this. This chain joins TRBV11-2 and TRBJ2-1, with 7 bases lining up with TRBD2. Germline values: CDR1 SGHAT, CDR2 FQNNGV. The CDR3 loop spans 18 amino acids. The chain's CDR3 is CASSPKLPLAPDGNEQFF. The CDR3 DNA is TGTGCCAGCAGCCCCAAATTACCACTAGCGCCCGATGGGAATGAACAGTTCTTC.

Details on this clonotype: A single base separates this from a much larger clone, so it may be a read error. The chain uses TRBV4-1 and TRBJ1-1; 7 bases agree with TRBD1. In germline, CDR1 is MGHRA, CDR2 YSYEKL. The CDR3 has 15 residues. The CDR3 DNA reads as TGCGCCAGCAGCCGATCAGGGGAGGGACAGACTGAAGCTTGCTTT. It yields the protein CASSRSGEGQTEACF.

With regard to this clonotype: No conserved phenylalanine or tryptophan is present at the end of the CDR3, so a read error is the likely explanation. This chain joins TRBV4-1 and TRBJ1-2, with 7 bases aligning to TRBD1. The V and J ends lost 4 bases and 6 bases, in that order; junction bases with no gene match: 11. CDR1 and CDR2 (germline): MGHRA, YSYEKL. CDR3 size: 15 residues. The CDR3 is CASSPVDRDSHGYTI. The CDR3 region has the DNA TGCGCCAGCAGCCCTGTTGACAGGGACTCCCATGGCTACACCATC.

As concerns this clonotype: Since a much larger clone is just one base distant, this may be a read error. The rearrangement uses TRBV5-5 and TRBJ2-7; D is perhaps TRBD1 (5 bases). Germline CDR1 and CDR2: SGHKS and YYEKEE (reference sequence). The CDR3 has 17 residues. V was clipped by 3 bases and J by 3 bases, with 22 bases between them. CDR3 bases: TGTGCCAGCAGCTCTACTCTCAGGGCTCGAAGTCTCTACGAGCAGTACTTC. It yields the protein CASSSTLRARSLYEQYF.

For this clonotype: Compared with germline, one end of the junction differs, possibly owing to a read error. The chain uses TRBV5-4 and TRBJ1-2; D possibly corresponds to TRBD1 (6 bases). CDR1 and CDR2 (germline): SGHNT, YYREEE (reference sequence). CDR3 length equals 13 residues. The CDR3 loop reads CAGSSRQVDGYTF. The DNA of the CDR3 is TGTGCCGGCAGCTCCAGACAGGTTGATGGCTACACCTTC.

V gene TRBV29-1 combines with J gene TRBJ2-3, with TRBD2 as a possible D gene (5 bases). CDR3 size: 19 residues. V lost 4 bases and J 4 bases, leaving 30 bases between the germline ends. Germline V lookup: CDR1 SQVTM, CDR2 ANQGSEA. The CDR3 is CSVAQRRVSGNSVADTQYF. The CDR3 DNA is TGCAGCGTTGCTCAACGGCGGGTCTCCGGGAATTCGGTCGCAGATACGCAGTATTTT.

A word on this clonotype: A junction end diverges from the germline sequence, so it may reflect a read error. The V call is TRBV29-1, the J call TRBJ1-2; no definite D call. The CDR3 runs to 13 residues. CDR1 is SQVTM, CDR2 ANQGSEA, per germline. This chain's CDR3 is CSAEEGGIGGYTF. CDR3 bases: TGCAGCGCTGAAGAGGGTGGTATCGGTGGCTACACCTTC.

The chain carries TRBV9 and TRBJ2-5; D possibly corresponds to TRBD1 (5 bases). The V gene lost 2 bases and the J gene lost 4 bases, with 12 bases spanning the gap. The CDR3 is made up of 14 amino acids. Germline V lookup: CDR1 SGDLS, CDR2 YYNGEE. The CDR3 DNA is TGTGCCAGCAGCGTTGAGTCAGGGCGAGAGACCCAGTACTTC. Protein: CASSVESGRETQYF. The complete variable domain, with remaining parts taken from reference TRBV9 and TRBJ2-5, reads DSGVTQTPKHLITATGQRVTLRCSPRSGDLSVYWYQQSLDQGLQFLIQYYNGEERAKGNILERFSAQQFPDLHSELNLSSLELGDSALYFCASSVESGRETQYFGPGTRLLVL.

About this clonotype: A single base separates this from a much larger clone, so it may be a read error. DNA of the CDR3: TGTGCCAGCAGTCCAAGCGGGAGAGGTGAGACCCGGTACTTC. Translated, it gives CASSPSGRGETRYF. This chain uses TRBV6-2 or TRBV6-3 with TRBJ2-5; 8 bases fit TRBD2. Per germline, CDR1 MNHEY and CDR2 SVGEGT. This CDR3 is 14 amino acids long.

Of note for this clonotype: This sequence may be a read error, since a much larger clone differs from it by one base. The chain carries TRBV14 and TRBJ2-5; 7 bases map to TRBD2. There are 19 residues in the CDR3. Germline loops: CDR1 SGHDN, CDR2 FVKESK. The CDR3 nucleotides read TGTGCCAGCAGCCAAGGTTCTGGGAGGGGCGCTTACTTCGGGGAGACCCGGTACTTC. Translated, it gives CASSQGSGRGAYFGETRYF.

About this clonotype itself: A read error may be the cause here, since a much bigger clone is one base away. This rearrangement joins TRBV6-6 to TRBJ1-2; D is ambiguous. The V and J ends lost 6 bases and 2 bases respectively, with 10 bases between them. Germline CDR1 MNHNY, CDR2 SVGAGI (reference sequence). The CDR3 totals 13 residues. The chain's CDR3 is CASRPGKNYGYTF. For the CDR3, the DNA is TGTGCCAGCAGGCCGGGGAAGAACTATGGCTACACCTTC.

This clonotype was recorded once. One base away lies a much larger clone, so this may be a sequencing read error. This sequence joins TRBV4-3 and TRBJ2-3; D is uncertain. Germline V lookup: CDR1 LGHNA, CDR2 YSLEER. This CDR3 has 17 residues. With 0 bases removed from V and 5 bases from J, the gap between germline ends came to 18 bases. The CDR3: CASSQDYFVTRVDTQYF. DNA for the CDR3: TGCGCCAGCAGCCAAGATTATTTCGTGACACGCGTAGATACGCAGTATTTT.

The chain employs TRBV11-2 and TRBJ2-4; TRBD1 is a possible D gene (6 bases). This CDR3 has 13 amino acids. V was shortened by 11 bases and J by 9 bases, with 20 bases between the two germline ends. CDR1 is SGHAT, CDR2 FQNNGV, per germline. DNA of the CDR3: TGTGCCGGCAACCAACAGGGTAGGAGCATTCAGTACTTC. Translation gives CAGNQQGRSIQYF.

The CDR3 region has the DNA TGTGCCAGCTCAAATTCCGAAGATTCACCCCTCCACTTT. This translates into CASSNSEDSPLHF. This chain links TRBV18 with TRBJ1-6, with D unclear. This CDR3 is 13 amino acids long. The germline CDR1 and CDR2 sequences are KGHSH and LQKENI. V shed 5 bases and J shed 8 bases, with 10 bases lying between them.

The V and J genes are TRBV7-8 and TRBJ2-1; TRBD2 aligns across 13 bases. The CDR3 is made up of 13 amino acids. Germline-derived CDR1 and CDR2 are SGHVS and FQNEAQ. J was trimmed by 10 bases and V by 8 bases; bases with no gene match: 5. The CDR3 nucleotides are TGTGCCAGCGGCCCGACTAGCGGGAGGGAGCAGTTCTTC. This gives the protein CASGPTSGREQFF.

On this clonotype itself: This clone may be a read error of a much larger clone one base away. The CDR3 sequence is CASISAGGVHIQYF. The DNA of the CDR3 is TGTGCCAGCATCTCGGCGGGGGGGGTACACATTCAGTACTTC. The chain employs TRBV6-5 and TRBJ2-4; 9 nucleotides align to TRBD2. Germline V lookup: CDR1 MNHEY, CDR2 SVGAGI. The ends lost 7 bases at V and 8 bases at J; junction bases unmatched: 9. This CDR3 has 14 amino acids.

As for this clonotype: Possible read error: a much larger clone is one base away. The gene calls are TRBV11-2 and TRBJ2-1; D gene uncertain. V was shortened by 2 bases and J by 6 bases, with 8 bases between the two germline ends. The germline gives CDR1 SGHAT, CDR2 FQNNGV. The CDR3 extends over 13 amino acids. CDR3 bases: TGTGCCAGCAGCTTAAGTGCGGCCAATGAGCAGTTCTTC. Translated: CASSLSAANEQFF.

This clonotype was seen ten or more times. The J gene is TRBJ2-7, the V gene TRBV6-5; 9 bases fit TRBD2. Germline loops: CDR1 MNHEY, CDR2 SVGAGI. Trimming at V came to 5 bases and at J to 5 bases, leaving 10 bases not matched to a gene. This CDR3 comprises 15 residues. CDR3 protein: CASSALAGALHEQYF. DNA of the CDR3: TGTGCCAGCAGTGCATTAGCGGGAGCTCTCCACGAGCAGTACTTC.

This clonotype was detected ten times or more. The chain is built from TRBV10-3 and TRBJ2-7, with 7 bases matching TRBD1. The germline gives CDR1 ENHRY, CDR2 SYGVKD. The CDR3 sequence is 14 residues long. V was clipped by 5 bases and J by 0 bases; unmatched bases: 4. The CDR3 DNA reads as TGTGCCATCAGTAAGACAGGGAACTCCTACGAGCAGTACTTC. Residues: CAISKTGNSYEQYF.

With regard to this clonotype: Compared with germline, one end of the junction differs, possibly owing to a read error. V and J are TRBV28 and TRBJ2-7; no clear D. The CDR3 length is 13 residues. The V gene's germline CDR1 is MDHEN and CDR2 SYDVKM. This CDR3 is CASSSRIRAELYF. The CDR3 DNA follows: TGTGCCAGCAGTTCGAGAATCCGGGCCGAGCTGTACTTC. The complete variable domain, with remaining parts taken from reference TRBV28 and TRBJ2-7, reads DVKVTQSSRYLVKRTGEKVFLECVQDMDHENMFWYRQDPGLGLRLIYFSYDVKMKEKGDIPEGYSVSREKKERFSLILESASTNQTSMYLCASSSRIRAELYFGPGTRLTVT.